This passage covers 22 T cell receptor beta chains from one sample sequenced in a study of T cell changes during pregnancy in multiple sclerosis. The assay was immunoSEQ multiplex PCR, and TCRdb's table has in-frame clones only and misses some. Counted here are approximately 30,000 clones, over 80% occurring once; the ten biggest clones make up about 9.6%. The sequenced sample was CD8+ T cells from peripheral blood mononuclear cells, obtained in the first trimester of pregnancy. Receptor source: a female donor with multiple sclerosis, enrolled in a pregnancy study.

The CDR3 protein is CASTPAGRATHEQYF. The CDR3, as DNA: TGTGCCAGCACCCCCGCCGGCAGGGCTACCCACGAGCAGTACTTC. This sequence joins TRBV7-9 and TRBJ2-7; D may be TRBD1 (5 bases). This CDR3 region has 15 residues. V lost 7 bases and J 5 bases, leaving 21 bases between the germline ends. The germline V gene encodes CDR1 SEHNR and CDR2 FQNEAQ (reference sequence).

The rearrangement links TRBV27 to TRBJ1-5, with D possibly being TRBD1 (6 bases). The CDR3 extends over 14 amino acids. The germline V gene encodes CDR1 MNHEY and CDR2 SMNVEV (reference sequence). V lost 5 bases and J lost 3, with 11 bases in between. The CDR3 reads CASSVQGSNQPQHF. The CDR3, as DNA: TGTGCCAGCAGTGTACAGGGTTCCAATCAGCCCCAGCATTTT.

The genes are TRBV30 and TRBJ1-1; D is ambiguous. V was cut by 3 bases and J by 0 bases, with 8 bases left in between. Per the germline V gene, CDR1 is GTSNPN and CDR2 is SVGIG (reference sequence). The CDR3 consists of 13 residues. CDR3 residues: CAWRNTLNTEAFF. The CDR3 coding sequence is TGTGCCTGGAGGAACACCTTGAACACTGAAGCTTTCTTT.

The J gene is TRBJ2-7, the V gene TRBV5-1, with 11 positions matching TRBD2. Germline values: CDR1 SGHRS, CDR2 YFSETQ. With 6 bases clipped from V and 3 bases from J, the junction kept 11 bases outside the gene matches. This CDR3 is 16 amino acids long. As DNA, the CDR3 is TGCGCCAGCAAAGTGGTAGCGGGGGGGTTGGTCTACGAGCAGTACTTC. Its protein is CASKVVAGGLVYEQYF. The entire variable domain, with the rest obtained from reference TRBV5-1 and TRBJ2-7, is as follows: KAGVTQTPRYLIKTRGQQVTLSCSPISGHRSVSWYQQTPGQGLQFLFEYFSETQRNKGNFPGRFSGRQFSNSRSEMNVSTLELGDSALYLCASKVVAGGLVYEQYFGPGTRLTVT.

There are a few counts of this clone. The rearrangement uses TRBV6-1 and TRBJ1-2; TRBD1 matches 11 bases. This CDR3 contains 14 residues. With 0 bases clipped from V and 7 bases from J, the junction kept 1 base outside the gene matches. CDR1 is MNHNS and CDR2 is SASEGT in the germline V gene. Here the CDR3 DNA reads TGTGCCAGCAGTGAAGCAGGGACAGGGGGTGGCTACACCTTC. It translates to CASSEAGTGGGYTF.

The rearrangement joins TRBV19 to TRBJ2-2, with TRBD2 identical over 12 bases. CDR3 length equals 18 residues. The V segment lost 4 bases and the J segment 0 bases; nucleotides outside the gene matches: 6. The germline V gene has CDR1 LNHDA and CDR2 SQIVND (reference sequence). CDR3 protein: CASSTTGLAGSNTGELFF. The DNA of the CDR3 is TGTGCCAGTAGTACCACCGGACTAGCGGGGTCGAACACCGGGGAGCTGTTTTTT.

The chain is built from TRBV7-8 and TRBJ2-7; D ambiguous. CDR3 length: 12 residues. V lost 5 bases and J lost 3, with 8 bases in between. The V gene's germline CDR1 is SGHVS and CDR2 FQNEAQ. In nucleotides, the CDR3 is TGTGCCAGCAGCCTAATGATCTACGAGCAGTACTTC. Its protein is CASSLMIYEQYF. The full variable domain, its missing parts supplied by reference TRBV7-8 and TRBJ2-7, is GAGVSQSPRYKVAKRGQDVALRCDPISGHVSLFWYQQALGQGPEFLTYFQNEAQLDKSGLPSDRFFAERPEGSVSTLKIQRTQQEDSAVYLCASSLMIYEQYFGPGTRLTVT.

This rearrangement joins TRBV13 to TRBJ2-3, with 8 positions matching TRBD2. The germline V gene encodes CDR1 PRHDT and CDR2 FYEKMQ (reference sequence). V was pared by 5 bases and J by 4 bases, with 8 bases of the junction left unmatched. This CDR3 is built from 15 residues. The CDR3 nucleotides are TGTGCCAGCAGCCCTTTCGGGGGGGCCGCAGATACGCAGTATTTT. It is translated as CASSPFGGAADTQYF.

The chain links TRBV7-9 to TRBJ2-3; TRBD2 aligns across 8 bases. The germline V gene has CDR1 SEHNR and CDR2 FQNEAQ (reference sequence). The V and J ends lost 1 base and 2 bases, in that order; junction bases with no gene match: 8. This CDR3 spans 17 amino acids. CDR3 protein: CASSLGELAGYTDTQYF. CDR3 in DNA: TGTGCCAGCAGCTTAGGGGAGCTAGCGGGCTACACAGATACGCAGTATTTT.

The V gene is TRBV6-4, the J gene TRBJ2-1, with D maybe TRBD2 (6 bases). The CDR3 contains 14 residues. Looked up from germline, CDR1 is MRHNA and CDR2 is SNTAGT. V was cut by 3 bases and J by 6 bases, with 12 bases left in between. CDR3 amino acids: CASSEKEGPNEQFF. Written as DNA, the CDR3 is TGTGCCAGCAGTGAAAAGGAGGGACCCAATGAGCAGTTCTTC.

V gene TRBV6-5 combines with J gene TRBJ2-7; TRBD2 matches at 9 bases. The germline V gene encodes CDR1 MNHEY and CDR2 SVGAGI. The CDR3 sequence is 13 residues long. V lost 3 bases and J lost 6; bases outside the gene matches: 3. CDR3 amino acids: CASSYAGGPEQYF. Here the CDR3 DNA reads TGTGCCAGCAGTTATGCGGGAGGGCCCGAGCAGTACTTC.

This chain uses TRBV2 with TRBJ1-1; D possibly corresponds to TRBD1 (6 bases). The CDR3 contains 13 residues. V was trimmed by 4 bases and J by 4 bases, leaving 10 bases between them. Germline V CDR1 and CDR2: SNHLY, FYNNEI. The CDR3 region is CASSAWTVTEAFF. The CDR3 DNA reads as TGTGCCAGCAGTGCCTGGACAGTCACTGAAGCTTTCTTT.

This clone was detected ten times or more. The rearrangement links TRBV6-1 to TRBJ1-1, with TRBD1 identical over 7 bases. This CDR3 spans 16 amino acids. V gave up 1 base and J gave up 3 bases; unmatched junction bases: 8. CDR1 is MNHNS and CDR2 is SASEGT in the germline V gene. The CDR3 here is CASSEGAGGMYTEAFF. In DNA, the CDR3 is TGTGCCAGCAGTGAAGGGGCAGGGGGTATGTACACTGAAGCTTTCTTT.

This chain joins TRBV27 and TRBJ2-7; possible D gene TRBD1, 7 bases. The germline CDR1 and CDR2 sequences are MNHEY and SMNVEV (reference sequence). CDR3 length equals 17 residues. The V and J ends lost 6 bases and 3 bases respectively, with 24 bases between them. CDR3 sequence (DNA): TGTGCCAGCAGCAGTCTTGGTGGGGGGACAGAATTCTACGAGCAGTACTTC. It codes for CASSSLGGGTEFYEQYF.

This clone showed up just a few times. The rearrangement links TRBV4-3 to TRBJ1-2; 7 nucleotides align to TRBD1. This CDR3 has 14 residues. V lost 0 bases and J lost 6; bases outside the gene matches: 4. Germline CDR1 and CDR2: LGHNA and YSLEER. CDR3 region: CASSQDARGNGYTF. CDR3 in DNA: TGCGCCAGCAGCCAAGATGCCAGGGGGAATGGCTACACCTTC.

This clone was counted a single time. V and J are TRBV6-5 and TRBJ1-5, with a weak D call TRBD1 (5 bases). The V and J ends lost 5 bases and 5 bases respectively, with 13 bases between them. The CDR3 sequence is 14 residues long. Germline V CDR1 and CDR2: MNHEY, SVGAGI. The CDR3 DNA reads TGTGCCAGCAGTACGGGGGTAGGTGATCAGCCCCAGCATTTT. It translates to CASSTGVGDQPQHF.

This chain links TRBV27 with TRBJ2-4, with D uncertain. This CDR3 has 13 amino acids. Germline loops: CDR1 MNHEY, CDR2 SMNVEV (reference sequence). V gave up 6 bases and J gave up 5 bases, with 11 bases separating them. CDR3 nucleotide sequence: TGTGCCAGCAGACCAAACTACCAAAACATTCAGTACTTC. It codes for CASRPNYQNIQYF.

The chain uses TRBV9 and TRBJ2-3; 8 bases fit TRBD2. This CDR3 is built from 15 residues. The V and J ends lost 1 base and 0 bases, in that order; junction bases with no gene match: 1. Germline loops: CDR1 SGDLS, CDR2 YYNGEE. The CDR3 sequence: CASSVREGSTDTQYF. DNA of the CDR3: TGTGCCAGCAGCGTACGGGAGGGGAGCACAGATACGCAGTATTTT.

This chain joins TRBV4-3 and TRBJ2-1; possible D gene TRBD1, 7 bases. This CDR3 has 14 amino acids. Trimming removed 4 bases at V and 8 bases at J, with 15 bases between. The germline CDR1 and CDR2 sequences are LGHNA and YSLEER. The CDR3, as DNA: TGCGCCAGCAGCCCCAGGGGGGACGGCGATGAGCAGTTCTTC. Translated: CASSPRGDGDEQFF.

The gene calls are TRBV11-3 and TRBJ2-3; D is unclear. Trimming shortened V by 2 bases and J by 1 base, and 7 bases separated the two germline ends. CDR1 and CDR2 from the germline V gene are SGHNT and YENEEA. The CDR3 has 14 residues. The CDR3 DNA reads TGTGCCAGCAGCTTATTCGTCGGCACAGATACGCAGTATTTT. It encodes CASSLFVGTDTQYF.

In this sample, this clone turned up once. The chain employs TRBV4-1 and TRBJ2-2, with D possibly being TRBD1 (5 bases). The ends were cut back, 4 bases at V and 0 bases at J, with 9 bases in the middle. The CDR3 spans 15 residues. CDR1 and CDR2 from the germline V gene are MGHRA and YSYEKL. The CDR3 DNA reads TGCGCCAGCAGCCTTCAGGGTTCGAACACCGGGGAGCTGTTTTTT. Translated, it gives CASSLQGSNTGELFF.

The chain employs TRBV4-3 and TRBJ1-5; 9 nucleotides match TRBD1. The trim removed 0 bases at V and 6 bases at J, leaving 9 bases unmatched. Germline V gene data show CDR1 as LGHNA and CDR2 as YSLEER. The CDR3 covers 17 residues. CDR3 coding DNA: TGCGCCAGCAGCCAAGATTTGGACAGGGGTTTCGCTCAGCCCCAGCATTTT. Translation gives CASSQDLDRGFAQPQHF.